This paragraph covers one T cell receptor beta chain sequence. Antigen specificity is unknown. This sample is part of a study of cytomegalovirus exposure and HLA in healthy donors. With V trimmed by 2 bases and J by 4 bases, 5 bases remained unmatched. This CDR3 comprises 15 residues. The germline V gene encodes CDR1 SGHNT and CDR2 YYREEE (reference sequence). Study-level findings and limits: It was found in a later analysis that first-cohort TCR clusters tended to co-occur in the 95 to 150 validation repertoires. Reports described diagnosis of cytomegalovirus status by the classifier as highly specific and sensitive.

This table comes from immunoSEQ multiplex PCR, and its TCRdb copy is limited to in-frame clones, with some not included. The sample has about 360,000 clones; 86% are singletons. The receptor comes from a woman between 18 and 29 years old in good health and CMV-seronegative. Sequencing was carried out using PBMCs. The rearrangement uses TRBV5-4 and TRBJ2-1, with 8 positions matching TRBD2. The CDR3: CASSFHRGGYNEQFF. The CDR3 nucleotides are TGTGCCAGCAGCTTTCACCGCGGGGGGTACAATGAGCAGTTCTTC.